The 18 T cell receptor beta chains presented below share a single source sample, sequenced in a study of cytomegalovirus exposure and HLA in healthy donors. Both 60 Vbeta primers and 13 Jbeta primers went into the PCR. Generated by immunoSEQ multiplex PCR, the TCRdb table keeps only in-frame clones and is missing some. The repertoire holds 100,000 to 150,000 clones, with over 75% as singletons. The material sequenced was PBMCs. The source of these receptors is a man aged 25-45 years in good health and CMV-seronegative.

The chain combines TRBV9 with TRBJ2-7; weak D call: TRBD2 (6 bases). V was shortened by 0 bases and J by 2 bases, with 12 bases between the two germline ends. The length of the CDR3 is 15 residues. CDR1 SGDLS and CDR2 YYNGEE come from the germline V gene. The CDR3 bases are TGTGCCAGCAGCGTAGGTGGAGGGTCCACCTACGAGCAGTACTTC. Translating it yields CASSVGGGSTYEQYF.

The chain is built from TRBV5-1 and TRBJ2-2; no clear D. CDR3 length: 13 residues. Looked up from germline, CDR1 is SGHRS and CDR2 is YFSETQ. V lost 0 bases and J 6 bases, leaving 6 bases between the germline ends. In nucleotides, the CDR3 is TGCGCCAGCAGCTTGGGAGGATCCGGGGAGCTGTTTTTT. It yields the protein CASSLGGSGELFF. Variable domain in full (rest from reference TRBV5-1 and TRBJ2-2): KAGVTQTPRYLIKTRGQQVTLSCSPISGHRSVSWYQQTPGQGLQFLFEYFSETQRNKGNFPGRFSGRQFSNSRSEMNVSTLELGDSALYLCASSLGGSGELFFGEGSRLTVL.

This sequence joins TRBV7-9 and TRBJ1-5; 7 nucleotides line up with TRBD1. V lost 4 bases, J lost 2 bases, and 8 bases stayed unmatched. CDR3 length: 16 amino acids. CDR1 and CDR2 (germline): SEHNR, FQNEAQ (reference sequence). The CDR3 DNA reads TGTGCCAGCAGCTCATCGACAGGGTCGGGCAATCAGCCCCAGCATTTT. This sequence encodes CASSSSTGSGNQPQHF.

The chain has TRBV29-1 and TRBJ2-1, with 7 positions matching TRBD1. Germline trimming cut 6 bases from V and 3 bases from J; bases unmatched to any gene: 5. Germline V CDR1 and CDR2: SQVTM, ANQGSEA. CDR3 length: 13 residues. The CDR3 nucleotides read TGCAGCGTCGCAGGGGGAATCTACAATGAGCAGTTCTTC. Translated: CSVAGGIYNEQFF.

The chain recombines TRBV18 with TRBJ1-3, with 7 bases aligning to TRBD1. Unmatched junction bases numbered 2, after V lost 3 bases and J lost 0 bases. This CDR3 has 15 residues. Germline lookup yields CDR1 KGHSH and CDR2 LQKENI. The CDR3 spells CASSPGTASGNTIYF. CDR3 DNA sequence: TGTGCCAGCTCACCCGGGACAGCCTCTGGAAACACCATATATTTT.

The rearrangement uses TRBV7-2 and TRBJ1-5; 7 nucleotides align to TRBD1. In germline, CDR1 is SGHTA, CDR2 FQGNSA. CDR3 size: 14 residues. The junction had 6 bases not matched to a gene; V was cut back by 3 bases and J by 7 bases. The CDR3 nucleotides read TGTGCCAGCAGCTTTACAGGGGTGAGGCAGCCCCAGCATTTT. Encoded protein: CASSFTGVRQPQHF.

About this clone: A junction end diverges from the germline sequence, so it may reflect a read error. The chain has TRBV7-9 and TRBJ2-7; D may be TRBD2 (6 bases). This CDR3 comprises 12 residues. Germline V gene lookup returns CDR1 SEHNR and CDR2 FQNEAQ (reference sequence). The CDR3 reads CSSSSHGGEQYF. DNA for the CDR3: TGTTCCAGCAGCTCTCATGGGGGGGAGCAGTACTTC. The variable domain in full, with the rest retrieved from reference TRBV7-9 and TRBJ2-7, is DTGVSQNPRHKITKRGQNVTFRCDPISEHNRLYWYRQTLGQGPEFLTYFQNEAQLEKSRLLSDRFSAERPKGSFSTLEIQRTEQGDSAMYLCSSSSHGGEQYFGPGTRLTVT.

The chain couples TRBV27 to TRBJ1-1; 7 nucleotides line up with TRBD1. Germline loops: CDR1 MNHEY, CDR2 SMNVEV (reference sequence). The V segment lost 5 bases and the J segment 4 bases; nucleotides outside the gene matches: 4. The CDR3 is made up of 13 amino acids. The CDR3 bases are TGTGCCAGCAGTCGGGACAGCGGCACTGAAGCTTTCTTT. Residues: CASSRDSGTEAFF.

Only a few counts were recorded for this clone. The genes are TRBV27 and TRBJ2-2, with D unresolved. The V gene's germline CDR1 is MNHEY and CDR2 SMNVEV (reference sequence). Trimming cost V 6 bases and J 6 bases, with 11 bases left between them. The CDR3 is 13 residues long. CDR3 bases: TGTGCCAGCAGCCCCGGGTTAGCCGGGGAGCTGTTTTTT. Its translation: CASSPGLAGELFF.

V and J are TRBV2 and TRBJ2-1; the D gene is possibly TRBD1 (6 bases). The germline V and J ends were trimmed by 2 bases and 1 base, with 9 bases remaining between them. The CDR3 has 15 amino acids. Germline CDR1 and CDR2: SNHLY and FYNNEI. The CDR3, as DNA: TGTGCCAGCAGTGAACCAGGGGTATCCTACAATGAGCAGTTCTTC. It encodes CASSEPGVSYNEQFF. Using reference TRBV2 and TRBJ2-1 for the parts outside the CDR3, the full variable domain is EPEVTQTPSHQVTQMGQEVILRCVPISNHLYFYWYRQILGQKVEFLVSFYNNEISEKSEIFDDQFSVERPDGSNFTLKIRSTKLEDSAMYFCASSEPGVSYNEQFFGPGTRLTVL.

This clone was seen only once. In DNA, the CDR3 is TGCAGCGTCAGAGGGTCCCGGGGGGCTCAAGAGACCCAGTACTTC. Translation: CSVRGSRGAQETQYF. This rearrangement joins TRBV29-1 to TRBJ2-5, with a tentative D call TRBD2 (7 bases). CDR1 and CDR2 (germline): SQVTM, ANQGSEA. The CDR3 sequence is 15 residues long. With 6 bases removed from V and 2 bases from J, the gap between germline ends came to 19 bases.

The CDR3, as DNA: TGTGCCATCAGTGACTTCAGGGTTGATCAGCCCCAGCATTTT. Its translation is CAISDFRVDQPQHF. The chain employs TRBV10-3 and TRBJ1-5, with D possibly matching TRBD1 (5 bases). V was clipped by 3 bases and J by 5 bases, with 11 bases between them. Germline V gene lookup returns CDR1 ENHRY and CDR2 SYGVKD. This CDR3 comprises 14 residues.

This clone was seen once. The chain combines TRBV19 with TRBJ1-6; no reliable D call. Germline V CDR1 and CDR2: LNHDA, SQIVND (reference sequence). Trimming pared 3 bases from V and 10 bases from J, leaving 13 bases between. The CDR3 runs to 14 residues. The CDR3 nucleotides are TGTGCCAGTAGTATTGGAGGGCCGGGGTCACCCCTCCACTTT. This sequence encodes CASSIGGPGSPLHF.

The genes are TRBV5-6 and TRBJ2-5, with 7 bases aligning to TRBD2. The end of the DNA fits TRBJ2-7 better, so the J call may be wrong. Germline V gene data show CDR1 as SGHDT and CDR2 as YYEEEE. The CDR3 loop spans 17 amino acids. In DNA, the CDR3 is TGTGCCAGCAGCTCTGGGGGAGGGCAGGGCCATTCCTACGAGCAGTACTTC. The encoded protein is CASSSGGGQGHSYEQYF.

This clone was observed a single time. This sequence joins TRBV29-1 and TRBJ2-1; possibly TRBD1 for D (6 bases). Germline V lookup: CDR1 SQVTM, CDR2 ANQGSEA. CDR3 length: 12 residues. The ends were cut back, 4 bases at V and 7 bases at J, with 11 bases in the middle. CDR3 loop: CSVVQGRNEQFF. CDR3 DNA sequence: TGCAGCGTTGTGCAGGGGAGAAATGAGCAGTTCTTC.

The chain carries TRBV18 and TRBJ2-1; D is uncertain. Trimming stripped 5 bases from V and 6 bases from J, with 8 bases between. CDR3 length: 12 amino acids. Germline V gene data show CDR1 as KGHSH and CDR2 as LQKENI. The CDR3 is CASSVPGNEQFF. The CDR3 nucleotides are TGTGCCAGCTCAGTCCCGGGCAATGAGCAGTTCTTC.

This chain links TRBV4-1 with TRBJ2-7; 7 nucleotides match TRBD2. The germline V gene encodes CDR1 MGHRA and CDR2 YSYEKL. V lost 3 bases, J lost 0 bases, and 8 bases stayed unmatched. The CDR3 covers 16 residues. CDR3 bases: TGCGCCAGCAGCCACACTCTGAGCGGGAACTCCTACGAGCAGTACTTC. This sequence encodes CASSHTLSGNSYEQYF.

This clone was observed a handful of times. The chain uses TRBV9 and TRBJ2-3; D possibly corresponds to TRBD2 (6 bases). From germline, CDR1 is SGDLS and CDR2 YYNGEE. CDR3 size: 15 residues. The V end lost 3 bases, the J end lost 2 bases, and 13 bases lay between the germline ends. Written as DNA, the CDR3 is TGTGCCAGCAGCGCTACGGGGACTTTCACAGATACGCAGTATTTT. Protein product: CASSATGTFTDTQYF.